The rows below give T cell receptor beta chains drawn from one sample of a study of response to subunit inactivated influenza vaccine. TCRdb reanalysed the RT-PCR reads using MiXCR and keeps one entry per CDR3 protein. In the table there are hundreds of thousands of distinct CDR3 sequences, roughly 14% of which are singletons. The starting material was PBMCs from blood, obtained 14 to 15 days before vaccination. The receptors were sampled from a man aged 45-60 years who received an inactivated influenza vaccine. Each CDR3 is given with its conserved first and last residue. D genes are given only for firm matches. Not every row has a clone size; where given, it reads once, few, many or a size class.

TRBJ1-2,TRBV3-1,-,-,15,CASCQDTAGVYGYTF,TGTGCCTCCTGCCAAGATACCGCAGGGGTCTATGGCTACACCTTC
TRBJ2-2,TRBV11-1,TRBD2,few,15,CASSLVREDTGELFF,TGTGCCAGCAGCTTGGTGCGGGAGGACACCGGGGAGCTGTTTTTT
TRBJ2-7,TRBV6-5,-,-,14,CASSYSVGTYEQYF,TGTGCCAGCAGTTACTCGGTAGGAACCTACGAGCAGTACTTC
TRBJ2-7,TRBV27,-,-,13,CASRLAGAGEQYF,TGTGCCAGCAGGCTTGCGGGTGCGGGGGAGCAGTACTTC
TRBJ2-4,TRBV13,TRBD1,few,15,CASSLEGDRGNIQYF,TGTGCCAGCAGCTTAGAGGGGGACAGGGGAAACATTCAGTACTTC
TRBJ1-2,TRBV12-3/TRBV12-4,-,many,13,CASSSGSRYGYTF,TGTGCCAGCAGTTCCGGGTCGCGGTATGGCTACACCTTC
TRBJ1-5,TRBV7-2,TRBD1,-,14,CASSFTGDNQPQHF,TGTGCCAGCAGCTTTACAGGGGACAATCAGCCCCAGCATTTT
TRBJ1-2,TRBV29-1,-,many,9,CSVADGYTF,TGCAGCGTTGCTGATGGCTACACCTTC
TRBJ1-5,TRBV7-2,TRBD1,few,17,CASSRTGGGRIDQPQHF,TGTGCCAGCAGCCGGACAGGGGGAGGCCGGATTGATCAGCCCCAGCATTTT
TRBJ2-7,TRBV9,-,few,14,CASSKTGSWEEQYF,TGTGCCAGCAGCAAGACCGGGAGTTGGGAGGAGCAGTACTTC